This entry is about one TCR beta chain. CDR1 is LNHDA and CDR2 is SQIVND in the germline V gene (reference sequence). The CDR3 extends over 12 amino acids. The germline V and J ends were trimmed by 6 bases and 15 bases, with 18 bases remaining between them. The protocol was immunoSEQ multiplex PCR, while the TCRdb copy is restricted to in-frame clones and leaves out a portion. This repertoire shows approximately 50,000 clones, roughly nine tenths found once; its top ten account for less than 3.5%. The data stem from a study of chemoradiotherapy in HPV16-positive cancers. Turning to the study itself: Functional T-cell assays on a couple of HPV16-positive patients' cells defined candidate HPV-specific clones and common TCR motifs.

Repertoires were sampled repeatedly during chemoradiotherapy. This TCR came from a human donor with HPV-associated anogenital cancer. The V gene is TRBV19, the J gene TRBJ2-1, with D possibly matching TRBD1 (5 bases). The source material was blood, sampled from a patient who underwent chemoradiotherapy. CDR3 DNA: TGTGCCAGTAGCAGGGTTCTTTCAACGTTGTTCTTC. This sequence encodes CASSRVLSTLFF. Drawing the rest from reference TRBV19 and TRBJ2-1, the complete variable domain is DGGITQSPKYLFRKEGQNVTLSCEQNLNHDAMYWYRQDPGQGLRLIYYSQIVNDFQKGDIAEGYSVSREKKESFPLTVTSAQKNPTAFYLCASSRVLSTLFFGPGTRLTVL.